A selection of T cell receptor beta chains follows, all from one sample in a study of human T cells and chemical hapten exposure. TCRdb ran MiXCR on the 5' RACE reads and lists one entry per CDR3 protein. The sample carries around 140,000 distinct CDR3 sequences, 4.1% recorded once. The origin of the receptors is a female donor in good health. Each CDR3 is given with its conserved first and last residue. D genes are given only for firm matches. Clone size, where shown, is once, few, many, or a class for clones that have expanded.

V	D	J	size	DNA	CDR3
TRBV28	NA	TRBJ1-6	NA	TGTGCCAGCAGTCTGGACGGGGGGGACGCACCCCTCCACTTT	CASSLDGGDAPLHF
TRBV12-3/TRBV12-4	TRBD1	TRBJ1-6	many	TGTGCCAGCAGACCGGACAGGGTAGGAGATTCACCCCTCCACTTT	CASRPDRVGDSPLHF
TRBV7-8	NA	TRBJ2-3	many	TGTGCCAGCAGCTTAGCCAGCAGGAGGGATCGCACAGATACGCAGTATTTT	CASSLASRRDRTDTQYF
TRBV29-1	NA	TRBJ2-5	few	TGCAGCGTTACAGGGATGAAAGAGACCCAGTACTTC	CSVTGMKETQYF
TRBV7-9	TRBD1	TRBJ1-1	NA	TGTGCCAGCAGCTCCACGACAGGGGCCATGAACACTGAAGCTTTCTTT	CASSSTTGAMNTEAFF
TRBV6-2/TRBV6-3	NA	TRBJ2-2	many	TGTGCCAGCAGCCCACCAAGGCCAGGGGCGAACACCGGGGAGCTGTTTTTT	CASSPPRPGANTGELFF
TRBV5-1	NA	TRBJ1-6	NA	TGCGCCAGCAGCTTGAGGGGCGGACAGACCAGCTCCTATAATTCACCCCTCCACTTT	CASSLRGGQTSSYNSPLHF
TRBV5-8	TRBD2	TRBJ2-1	many	TGTGCCAGCAGCTCCGGACTAGCGTTTGCCTACAATGAGCAGTTCTTC	CASSSGLAFAYNEQFF
TRBV29-1	TRBD1	TRBJ2-7	few	TGCAGCGCCGAGGGACAGGACGTCGAGCAGTACTTC	CSAEGQDVEQYF
TRBV6-5	TRBD1	TRBJ2-1	few	TGTGCCAGCAGTTACTCCGGGACAGGGTACAATGAGCAGTTCTTC	CASSYSGTGYNEQFF
TRBV29-1	NA	TRBJ2-7	many	TGCAGCGTTGATCTCGGTACCTACGAGCAGTACTTC	CSVDLGTYEQYF
TRBV2	TRBD1	TRBJ1-2	many	TGTGCCAGCAGTGATTGGGGACAGGGTGTCAGCTACACCTTC	CASSDWGQGVSYTF
TRBV12-3/TRBV12-4	NA	TRBJ1-2	NA	TGTGCCATCGCTGAGCCCTCCCGGGTCTATGGCTACACCTTC	CAIAEPSRVYGYTF
TRBV20-1	NA	TRBJ1-1	many	TGCAGTGGAGGTCGGGGGGCTAGCACTGAAGCTTTCTTT	CSGGRGASTEAFF
TRBV12-3/TRBV12-4	NA	TRBJ2-7	many	TGTGCCAGCAGCCCCAGCCCGGGGTGGAACGAGCAGTACTTC	CASSPSPGWNEQYF
TRBV5-1	NA	TRBJ2-5	NA	TGCGCCAGCAGCCCACGGGACACCCGCCAAGAGACCCAGTACTTC	CASSPRDTRQETQYF
TRBV11-1	TRBD1	TRBJ1-4	many	TGTGCCAGCAGCTCGACCCGGGACAGCAAAAATGAAAAACTGTTTTTT	CASSSTRDSKNEKLFF
TRBV7-8	NA	TRBJ1-5	few	TGTGCCAGCAGCCCAGGGACCCATCAGCCCCAGCATTTT	CASSPGTHQPQHF
TRBV5-1	NA	TRBJ2-3	many	TGCGCCAGCAGCTTGTTACCAGATACGCAGTATTTT	CASSLLPDTQYF
TRBV3-1	TRBD2	TRBJ2-1	many	TGTGCCAGCAGCCAAGAACTAGCGGGGAACTACAATGAGCAGTTCTTC	CASSQELAGNYNEQFF
TRBV7-8	NA	TRBJ1-5	many	TGTGCCAGCAGCGAGGGGGGGGGGGGCAATCAGCCCCAGCATTTT	CASSEGGGGNQPQHF
TRBV5-1	NA	TRBJ1-2	many	TGCGCCAGCAAAGTTAGGGAAGGAGGCTATGGCTACACCTTC	CASKVREGGYGYTF
TRBV5-6	NA	TRBJ2-2	many	TGTGCCAGCAGCCTTACAACCGGCACCGGGGAGCTGTTTTTT	CASSLTTGTGELFF
TRBV20-1	TRBD2	TRBJ2-3	many	TGCAGTACCTGGACTAGCGGGGGGGCCACAGATACGCAGTATTTT	CSTWTSGGATDTQYF
TRBV7-9	NA	TRBJ1-5	many	TGTGCCAGCAGCTTAGGAGGTAGGGGCGGGCAGCCCCAGCATTTT	CASSLGGRGGQPQHF
TRBV20-1	TRBD2	TRBJ2-1	many	TGCAGTGCTAACATAGCGGGGGCCGGGAATGAGCAGTTCTTC	CSANIAGAGNEQFF
TRBV12-3/TRBV12-4	TRBD1	TRBJ2-7	few	TGTGCCAGCAGTTCCACGGACAGGGCTACCTACGAGCAGTACTTC	CASSSTDRATYEQYF
TRBV20-1	TRBD2	TRBJ2-5	many	TGCAGTGCTAGGGGACTAGCGGGGATCCAAGAGACCCAGTACTTC	CSARGLAGIQETQYF
TRBV20-1	TRBD1	TRBJ2-3	many	TGCAGTGCTAGAGTGGCAGGGGGCCGTGGAGATACGCAGTATTTT	CSARVAGGRGDTQYF
TRBV5-1	TRBD1	TRBJ2-3	few	TGCGCCAGCAGAAGTACAGGGGTGGCGGATACGCAGTATTTT	CASRSTGVADTQYF
TRBV4-2	NA	TRBJ1-1	many	TGTGCCAGCAGCCAAGATGGAGGGGGTCTTGATATATCTGAAGCTTTCTTT	CASSQDGGGLDISEAFF
TRBV12-3/TRBV12-4	NA	TRBJ2-2	many	TGTGCCAGCAGTACTCCCACCGGGGAGCTGTTTTTT	CASSTPTGELFF
TRBV7-6	NA	TRBJ1-5	many	TGTGCCAGCAGCTCTGATTATAGCAATCAGCCCCAGCATTTT	CASSSDYSNQPQHF
TRBV7-2	NA	TRBJ1-3	many	TGTGCCAGCAGCTTATCCATGGCTGGAAACACCATATATTTT	CASSLSMAGNTIYF
TRBV6-2/TRBV6-3	TRBD2	TRBJ2-3	many	TGTGCCAGCAGGGGGACTATCACAGATACGCAGTATTTT	CASRGTITDTQYF
TRBV6-2/TRBV6-3	TRBD1	TRBJ1-1	many	TGTGCCAGCAGGGTCAGGGGGCGGGAAACTGAAGCTTTCTTT	CASRVRGRETEAFF
TRBV4-2	TRBD2	TRBJ2-3	few	TGTGCCAGCAGCCACACGAGGGCTAGCGGGGGCCGCACAGATACGCAGTATTTT	CASSHTRASGGRTDTQYF
TRBV7-9	NA	TRBJ1-2	many	TGTGCCAGCAGCTCCTCAGGCGCTAACTATGGCTACACCTTC	CASSSSGANYGYTF
TRBV4-3	TRBD2	TRBJ2-3	many	TGCGCCAGCAGCCAAGAACTAGCGACAGATACGCAGTATTTT	CASSQELATDTQYF
TRBV10-3	NA	TRBJ2-1	many	TGTGCCATCAGGGACAATGAGCAGTTCTTC	CAIRDNEQFF
TRBV19	TRBD1	TRBJ1-6	many	TGTGCCAGTACTGGGACAGGGCAACCCCTCCACTTT	CASTGTGQPLHF
TRBV5-1	NA	TRBJ2-5	many	TGCGCCAGCAGCTTTTCGATGATCCAAGAGACCCAGTACTTC	CASSFSMIQETQYF
TRBV10-3	NA	TRBJ2-7	many	TGTGCCATCAGTGAGTCGGTGGGAGAGCAGTACTTC	CAISESVGEQYF
TRBV28	TRBD1	TRBJ1-1	few	TGTGCCAGCAGTACCGGGACAGGGAGATTCTTT	CASSTGTGRFF
TRBV6-6	NA	TRBJ1-5	many	TGTGCCAGCAGTTCTTTAAGGGGGTCTAGCGATCAGCCCCAGCATTTT	CASSSLRGSSDQPQHF
TRBV5-4	TRBD2	TRBJ2-3	NA	TGTGCCAGCAGCTTGGGTACGGGGGGGAGGAATACGCAGTATTTT	CASSLGTGGRNTQYF
TRBV20-1	NA	TRBJ1-1	NA	TGCAGTGCTCCCGGACAGTCGAACACTGAAGCTTTCTTT	CSAPGQSNTEAFF
TRBV5-4	TRBD2	TRBJ2-5	many	TGTGCCAGCAGCCTGGGGGCTAGCGGGGGGTTCGAGACCCAGTACTTC	CASSLGASGGFETQYF
TRBV7-3	TRBD2	TRBJ2-2	NA	TGTGCCAGCAGCCCAACTAGCGGGGGCACCGGGGAGCTGTTTTTT	CASSPTSGGTGELFF
TRBV4-3	NA	TRBJ2-2	many	TGCGCCAGCAGCCAGACTGCGTCGAGCACCGGGGAGCTGTTTTTT	CASSQTASSTGELFF
TRBV19	TRBD2	TRBJ2-1	many	TGTGCCAGTAGTATTTCACTGGGGGGGGAGCAGTTCTTC	CASSISLGGEQFF
TRBV7-2	TRBD1	TRBJ1-5	many	TGTGCCAGCAGCTTAGCCCCCACAGGGGGCGGCAATCAGCCCCAGCATTTT	CASSLAPTGGGNQPQHF